A selection of T cell receptor beta chains follows, all from one sample in a study of beta chain features in type 1 diabetes. Sequencing used immunoSEQ multiplex PCR; TCRdb keeps in-frame clones, though not all of them. The sample contains fewer than 650,000 clones, 15% to 18% of which appear only once. Sequencing was done on a sample of naive CD4+ T cells from blood. These receptor sequences come from a man in his late teens or twenties in good health. Both conserved end residues are part of each CDR3. Each record gives: clone size, J gene, V gene, D gene, CDR3 protein, CDR3 DNA. A D gene is named only where the DNA matches it firmly. Only part of the rows carry a size: once, few, many, or a class if the clone is expanded.

>few|TRBJ2-3|TRBV11-3|-
CASSSSARGHTQYF
TGTGCCAGCAGCTCCAGCGCCAGGGGACATACGCAGTATTTT
>few|TRBJ2-1|TRBV7-2|-
CASSPRGSSYNEQFF
TGTGCCAGCAGCCCCCGGGGCTCCTCCTACAATGAGCAGTTCTTC
>-|TRBJ2-6|TRBV5-4|-
CASSFGRFSSGANVLTF
TGTGCCAGCAGCTTTGGCAGGTTCAGCTCTGGGGCCAACGTCCTGACTTTC
>-|TRBJ2-3|TRBV10-3|-
CATGGGTDTQYF
TGTGCCACCGGCGGTGGCACAGATACGCAGTATTTT
>-|TRBJ2-7|TRBV29-1|-
CSVGGGMGREQYF
TGCAGCGTTGGAGGGGGCATGGGGAGGGAGCAGTACTTC
>-|TRBJ1-5|TRBV5-1|-
CASSLDSLDQPQHF
TGCGCCAGCAGCTTGGACAGCCTCGATCAGCCCCAGCATTTT
>-|TRBJ2-5|TRBV7-3|TRBD2
CASSLRSFGTSGRRFQETQYF
TGTGCCAGCAGCTTACGGTCATTTGGGACTAGCGGGAGGCGGTTCCAAGAGACCCAGTACTTC
>-|TRBJ2-2|TRBV4-2|TRBD1
CASSQQGQLLAGELFF
TGTGCCAGCAGCCAGCAGGGACAGCTTTTGGCCGGGGAGCTGTTTTTT
>-|TRBJ2-3|TRBV7-2|-
CASSSDSTGTQYF
TGTGCCAGCAGCTCCGACTCGACGGGGACGCAGTATTTT
>-|TRBJ2-1|TRBV2|TRBD1
CASRKDRGSYNEQFF
TGTGCCAGCAGGAAAGACAGGGGATCCTACAATGAGCAGTTCTTC
>-|TRBJ2-7|TRBV6-5|-
CASTFPGNSYEQYF
TGTGCCAGCACCTTCCCGGGAAACTCCTACGAGCAGTACTTC
>-|TRBJ1-1|TRBV11-3|-
CASSLGRVGVTEAFF
TGTGCCAGCAGCTTAGGCAGGGTTGGAGTCACTGAAGCTTTCTTT
>few|TRBJ2-5|TRBV5-1|-
CASSSQGETQYF
TGCGCCAGCAGCTCTCAGGGAGAGACCCAGTACTTC
>few|TRBJ1-2|TRBV20-1|-
CSADGTPGYTF
TGCAGTGCTGACGGGACACCTGGCTACACCTTC
>-|TRBJ2-3|TRBV18|-
CASSRGDGGTDTQYF
TGTGCCAGCTCGAGAGGGGATGGAGGCACAGATACGCAGTATTTT
>-|TRBJ2-7|TRBV28|-
CASISGALSYEQYF
TGTGCCAGCATCTCAGGGGCTTTGTCCTACGAGCAGTACTTC
>few|TRBJ2-2|TRBV19|-
CASTPRNTGELFF
TGTGCCAGTACCCCCAGAAACACCGGGGAGCTGTTTTTT
>few|TRBJ2-7|TRBV27|TRBD1
CASSGIRDRATYEQYF
TGTGCCAGCAGTGGAATCCGGGACAGGGCTACCTACGAGCAGTACTTC
>-|TRBJ2-7|TRBV5-4|-
CASRTAGRGPYEQYF
TGTGCCAGCAGAACCGCCGGGCGGGGCCCCTACGAGCAGTACTTC
>-|TRBJ1-5|TRBV28|-
CASRSTGYDNQPQHF
TGTGCCAGCAGATCTACAGGGTACGACAATCAGCCCCAGCATTTT
>-|TRBJ2-7|TRBV7-2|-
CASSRTTASYEQYF
TGTGCCAGCAGCCGCACCACAGCCTCCTACGAGCAGTACTTC
>few|TRBJ2-2|TRBV7-3|-
CASSLTGTGELFF
TGTGCCAGCAGCTTAACGGGTACCGGGGAGCTGTTTTTT
>few|TRBJ2-5|TRBV6-5|-
CASRVIRMAQYF
TGTGCCAGCAGAGTCATCCGAATGGCCCAGTACTTC
>few|TRBJ2-7|TRBV18|-
CASSPYSTDEQYF
TGTGCCAGCTCGCCATACTCTACGGATGAGCAGTACTTC
>few|TRBJ2-1|TRBV5-4|-
CASSFGQSSYNEQFF
TGTGCCAGCAGCTTCGGACAAAGCTCCTACAATGAGCAGTTCTTC
>few|TRBJ2-5|TRBV7-8|-
CASSLGQGGSRTQETQYF
TGTGCCAGCAGCTTAGGTCAGGGGGGTTCGCGTACTCAAGAGACCCAGTACTTC
>-|TRBJ2-5|TRBV19|-
CASSINPQETQYF
TGTGCCAGTAGTATAAACCCACAAGAGACCCAGTACTTC
>-|TRBJ2-1|TRBV6-6|TRBD2
CASSVTGTSGTEQFF
TGTGCCAGCAGCGTCACCGGGACTAGCGGGACTGAGCAGTTCTTC
>-|TRBJ2-4|TRBV29-1|TRBD1
CSVDRGRGKNIQYF
TGCAGCGTCGACAGGGGGCGCGGCAAAAACATTCAGTACTTC